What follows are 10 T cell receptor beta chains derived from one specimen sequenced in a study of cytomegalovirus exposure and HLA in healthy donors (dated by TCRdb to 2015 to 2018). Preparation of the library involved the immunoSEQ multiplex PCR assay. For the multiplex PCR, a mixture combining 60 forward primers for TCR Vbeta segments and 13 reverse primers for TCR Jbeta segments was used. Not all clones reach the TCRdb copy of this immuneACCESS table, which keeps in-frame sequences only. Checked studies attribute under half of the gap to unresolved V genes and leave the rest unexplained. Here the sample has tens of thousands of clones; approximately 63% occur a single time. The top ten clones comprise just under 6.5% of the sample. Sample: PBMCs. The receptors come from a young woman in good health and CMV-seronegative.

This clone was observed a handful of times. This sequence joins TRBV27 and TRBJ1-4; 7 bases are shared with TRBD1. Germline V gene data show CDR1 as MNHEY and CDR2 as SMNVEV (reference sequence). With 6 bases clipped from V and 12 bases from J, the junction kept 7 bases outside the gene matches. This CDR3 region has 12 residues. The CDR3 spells CASSDRESELFF. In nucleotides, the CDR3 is TGTGCCAGCAGCGACAGGGAGTCGGAACTGTTTTTT.

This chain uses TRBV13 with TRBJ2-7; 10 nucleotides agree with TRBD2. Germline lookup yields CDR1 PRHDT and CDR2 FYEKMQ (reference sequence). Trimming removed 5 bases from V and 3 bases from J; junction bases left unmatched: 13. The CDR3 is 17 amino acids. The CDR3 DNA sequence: TGTGCCAGCAGCACCAGTCAAACCGGGACTAGCGTCTACGAGCAGTACTTC. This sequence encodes CASSTSQTGTSVYEQYF.

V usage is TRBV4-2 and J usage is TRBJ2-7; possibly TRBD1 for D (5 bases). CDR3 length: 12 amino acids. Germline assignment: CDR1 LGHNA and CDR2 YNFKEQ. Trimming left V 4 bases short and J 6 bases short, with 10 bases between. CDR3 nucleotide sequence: TGTGCCAGCAGCCCGACAGTGGGCGAGCAGTACTTC. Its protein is CASSPTVGEQYF.

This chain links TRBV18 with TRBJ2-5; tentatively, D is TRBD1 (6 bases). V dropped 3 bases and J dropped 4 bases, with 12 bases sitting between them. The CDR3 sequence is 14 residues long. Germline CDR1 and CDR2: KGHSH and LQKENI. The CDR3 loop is CASSPIVRGETQYF. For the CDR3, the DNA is TGTGCCAGCTCACCCATCGTCAGGGGAGAGACCCAGTACTTC.

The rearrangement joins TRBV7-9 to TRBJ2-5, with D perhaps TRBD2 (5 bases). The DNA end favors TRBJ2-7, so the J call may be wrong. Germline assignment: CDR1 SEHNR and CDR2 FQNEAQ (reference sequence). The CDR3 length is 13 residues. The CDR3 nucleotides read TGTGCCAGCAGCTTGACTATACCGTACGAGCAGTACTTC. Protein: CASSLTIPYEQYF.

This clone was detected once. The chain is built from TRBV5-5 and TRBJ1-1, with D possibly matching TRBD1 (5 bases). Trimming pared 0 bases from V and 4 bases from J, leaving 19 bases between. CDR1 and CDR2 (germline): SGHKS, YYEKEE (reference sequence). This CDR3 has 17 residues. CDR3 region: CASSLGAPQWGGTEAFF. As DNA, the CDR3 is TGTGCCAGCAGCTTGGGTGCCCCTCAGTGGGGCGGCACTGAAGCTTTCTTT.

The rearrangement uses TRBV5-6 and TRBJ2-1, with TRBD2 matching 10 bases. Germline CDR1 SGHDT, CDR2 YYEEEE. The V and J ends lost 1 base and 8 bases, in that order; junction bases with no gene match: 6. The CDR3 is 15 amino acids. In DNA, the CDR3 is TGTGCCAGCAGCTTGCTGCTAGCGGGAGTGGATGAGCAGTTCTTC. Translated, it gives CASSLLLAGVDEQFF.

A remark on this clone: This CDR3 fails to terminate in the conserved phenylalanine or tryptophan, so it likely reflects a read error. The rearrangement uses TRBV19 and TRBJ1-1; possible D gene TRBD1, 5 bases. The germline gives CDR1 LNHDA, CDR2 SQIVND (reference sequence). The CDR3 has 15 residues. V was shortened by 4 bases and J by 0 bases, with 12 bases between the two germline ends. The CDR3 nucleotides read TGTGCCAGTAGTAAAGGGGCCGGTATGAACACTGAAGCTTTCTCT. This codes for CASSKGAGMNTEAFS.

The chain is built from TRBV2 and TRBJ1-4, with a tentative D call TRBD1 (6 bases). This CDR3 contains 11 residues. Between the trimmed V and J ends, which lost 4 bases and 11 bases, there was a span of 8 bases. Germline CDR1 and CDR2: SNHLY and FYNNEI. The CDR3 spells CASSAGVKLFF. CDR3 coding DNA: TGTGCCAGCAGTGCAGGGGTGAAACTGTTTTTT. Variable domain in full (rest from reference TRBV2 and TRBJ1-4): EPEVTQTPSHQVTQMGQEVILRCVPISNHLYFYWYRQILGQKVEFLVSFYNNEISEKSEIFDDQFSVERPDGSNFTLKIRSTKLEDSAMYFCASSAGVKLFFGSGTQLSVL.

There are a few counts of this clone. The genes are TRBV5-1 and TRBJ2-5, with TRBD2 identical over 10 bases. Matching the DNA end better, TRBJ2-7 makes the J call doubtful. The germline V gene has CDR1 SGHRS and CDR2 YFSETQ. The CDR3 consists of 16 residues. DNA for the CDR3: TGCGCCAGCAGCTTGACCCTAGCGGGGGATCCCTACGAGCAGTACTTC. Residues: CASSLTLAGDPYEQYF.